These T cell receptor beta chains were read from a single sample in a study of T cells in Graves' hyperthyroidism and ophthalmopathy. TCRdb reprocessed the multiplex PCR reads via MiXCR and lists one record per CDR3 protein. Counted here are 350,000 or so distinct CDR3 sequences, approximately 22% occurring once; the ten biggest clones make up about 50%. Sequencing input: blood. These receptors all come from a woman aged 50 to 65 with Graves' hyperthyroidism. The CDR3 runs from the conserved cysteine through the conserved F or W. Fields, in order: clone size, J gene, D gene, V gene, CDR3 protein, CDR3 DNA. A D gene is named only where the DNA matches it firmly. Clone size is not always given. Where it is, it says once, few, many or a class for expanded clones.

>many|TRBJ2-2|TRBD1|TRBV7-6
CASRRDRSGGELFF
TGTGCCAGCAGAAGGGACAGATCAGGCGGGGAGCTGTTTTTT
>.|TRBJ1-2|TRBD1|TRBV4-1
CASSQGWDSNFYTF
TGCGCCAGCAGCCAAGGGTGGGACAGCAATTTTTACACCTTC
>few|TRBJ1-1|TRBD1|TRBV29-1
CSVGRSQGFNSGAFF
TGCAGCGTGGGAAGATCACAGGGGTTTAATAGTGGGGCTTTCTTT
>.|TRBJ1-1|.|TRBV4-1
CASSQSNRNTEAFF
TGCGCCAGCAGCCAATCTAACAGGAACACTGAAGCTTTCTTT
>many|TRBJ2-1|TRBD2|TRBV12-3/TRBV12-4
CASSEGLAGGNEQFF
TGTGCCAGCAGTGAGGGGCTAGCGGGGGGGAATGAGCAGTTCTTC
>many|TRBJ2-7|TRBD2|TRBV3-1
CASSQDPGLAGNYEQYF
TGTGCCAGCAGCCAAGATCCCGGACTAGCGGGAAACTACGAGCAGTACTTC
>many|TRBJ2-2|.|TRBV19
CASNREYTGELFF
TGTGCCAGTAACAGGGAGTACACCGGGGAGCTGTTTTTT
>few|TRBJ1-1|.|TRBV7-9
CASKGPMNTEAFF
TGTGCCAGCAAAGGACCCATGAACACTGAAGCTTTCTTT
>many|TRBJ2-2|TRBD2|TRBV18
CASSPGLAGAAATGELFF
TGTGCCAGCTCACCCGGACTAGCGGGAGCCGCGGCCACCGGGGAGCTGTTTTTT
>.|TRBJ2-7|TRBD1|TRBV20-1
CSARMGQGRENEQYF
TGCAGTGCTAGAATGGGACAGGGAAGGGAAAACGAGCAGTACTTC
>many|TRBJ2-3|.|TRBV2
CASRLNRGFTDTQYF
TGTGCCAGCAGACTAAATCGGGGGTTCACAGATACGCAGTATTTT
>.|TRBJ1-2|.|TRBV18
CASSPPRTAEGGYTF
TGTGCCAGCTCACCACCCAGGACGGCAGAGGGTGGCTACACCTTC
>few|TRBJ2-5|TRBD2|TRBV10-3
CASGTSGPQETQYF
TGTGCCAGCGGGACTAGCGGGCCCCAAGAGACCCAGTACTTC
>many|TRBJ2-1|TRBD1|TRBV7-2
CASSSIQGARNEQFF
TGTGCCAGCAGCTCCATACAGGGGGCTAGGAATGAGCAGTTCTTC
>many|TRBJ2-3|.|TRBV20-1
CSARSHTQYF
TGCAGTGCTAGATCACATACGCAGTATTTT
>few|TRBJ2-7|TRBD1|TRBV6-2/TRBV6-3
CASSYGQGANEQYF
TGTGCCAGCAGTTACGGCCAGGGGGCCAACGAGCAGTACTTC
>once|TRBJ2-2|.|TRBV5-1
CASSPRTHTGELFF
TGCGCCAGCAGCCCACGGACTCACACCGGGGAGCTGTTTTTT
>many|TRBJ1-1|.|TRBV6-1
CASSYRQLGMNTEAFF
TGTGCCAGCAGTTACAGGCAGTTAGGTATGAACACTGAAGCTTTCTTT
>many|TRBJ2-3|.|TRBV6-2/TRBV6-3
CASSHPGGAEDTQYF
TGTGCCAGCAGCCACCCGGGTGGCGCGGAGGATACGCAGTATTTT
>many|TRBJ1-6|.|TRBV2
CASSQTGNSPLHF
TGTGCCAGCAGTCAAACCGGGAATTCACCCCTCCACTTT
>few|TRBJ2-1|TRBD2|TRBV20-1
CSALTSGRGNEQFF
TGCAGTGCTTTGACTAGCGGGAGGGGCAATGAGCAGTTCTTC
>few|TRBJ2-3|.|TRBV30
CAWRKSLRRDTQYF
TGTGCCTGGAGAAAAAGCCTAAGGCGCGATACGCAGTATTTT
>many|TRBJ2-5|TRBD1|TRBV11-3
CASSLSPPGTAKETQYF
TGTGCCAGCAGCTTAAGTCCCCCCGGGACAGCGAAAGAGACCCAGTACTTC
>many|TRBJ1-5|.|TRBV20-1
CSAQWNSNQPQHF
TGCAGTGCCCAGTGGAATAGCAATCAGCCCCAGCATTTT
>few|TRBJ2-5|.|TRBV5-1
CASGGAQETQYF
TGCGCCAGCGGAGGGGCACAAGAGACCCAGTACTTC
>many|TRBJ2-1|.|TRBV27
CASSSLNRGGSYNEQFF
TGTGCCAGCAGTTCCCTCAACAGGGGGGGTTCCTACAATGAGCAGTTCTTC
>few|TRBJ1-5|.|TRBV12-3/TRBV12-4
CASRSTGNQPQHF
TGTGCCAGCAGATCAACCGGCAATCAGCCCCAGCATTTT
>.|TRBJ2-1|TRBD2|TRBV7-7
CASTRGTSGVGEQFF
TGTGCTAGCACTAGGGGGACTAGCGGGGTTGGTGAGCAGTTCTTC
>many|TRBJ2-5|.|TRBV20-1
CSARAQAETQYF
TGCAGTGCTAGAGCCCAGGCGGAGACCCAGTACTTC
>.|TRBJ1-6|TRBD1|TRBV10-3
CAMGAGQEGSPLHF
TGTGCCATGGGGGCCGGACAGGAGGGGTCACCCCTCCACTTT
>.|TRBJ2-2|TRBD1|TRBV28
CASSPQGVTGELFF
TGTGCCAGCAGTCCGCAGGGGGTCACCGGGGAGCTGTTTTTT
>.|TRBJ2-7|TRBD2|TRBV5-4
CASSFRLAGTPYEQYF
TGTGCCAGCAGCTTCCGACTAGCGGGGACCCCCTACGAGCAGTACTTC
>many|TRBJ2-6|.|TRBV7-9
CASSFRGMSSGANVLTF
TGTGCCAGCAGCTTCCGGGGGATGAGCTCTGGGGCCAACGTCCTGACTTTC
>many|TRBJ2-1|TRBD2|TRBV5-1
CASSSSGRGYNEQFF
TGCGCCAGCAGCTCTAGCGGGAGGGGCTACAATGAGCAGTTCTTC
>many|TRBJ2-5|.|TRBV11-3
CASSNPEEAQETQYF
TGTGCCAGCAGCAACCCGGAGGAAGCTCAAGAGACCCAGTACTTC
>.|TRBJ2-7|TRBD1|TRBV7-2
CASSRGGLSSYEQYF
TGTGCCAGCAGCAGAGGGGGCCTTAGCTCCTACGAGCAGTACTTC
>.|TRBJ1-6|TRBD1|TRBV2
CASSPGDRGLGDSPLHF
TGTGCCAGCAGCCCAGGAGACAGGGGCCTAGGGGATTCACCCCTCCACTTT
>many|TRBJ2-3|TRBD2|TRBV6-4
CASSPLAGGPDTQYF
TGTGCCAGCAGTCCACTAGCGGGAGGGCCAGATACGCAGTATTTT
>.|TRBJ2-1|TRBD2|TRBV29-1
CSVLAGGRYNEQFF
TGCAGCGTTCTAGCGGGGGGGCGGTACAATGAGCAGTTCTTC
>.|TRBJ2-5|TRBD2|TRBV19
CASSLGIAGAETQYF
TGTGCCAGTAGCCTCGGAATAGCGGGGGCCGAGACCCAGTACTTC
>many|TRBJ2-3|.|TRBV19
CASQGRESTDTQYF
TGTGCCAGTCAGGGACGGGAGAGCACAGATACGCAGTATTTT
>many|TRBJ1-2|TRBD1|TRBV2
CASSEESGGYGYTF
TGTGCCAGCAGTGAAGAATCAGGGGGCTATGGCTACACCTTC
>many|TRBJ2-5|TRBD2|TRBV20-1
CTPLAGGETQYF
TGCACTCCGCTAGCGGGAGGCGAGACCCAGTACTTC
>.|TRBJ1-6|.|TRBV9
CASSAGGGSWNSPLHF
TGTGCCAGCAGCGCTGGGGGGGGTTCTTGGAATTCACCCCTCCACTTT
>few|TRBJ1-1|TRBD1|TRBV7-9
CASRAGTGGGKAFF
TGTGCCAGCAGAGCCGGGACAGGGGGCGGGAAAGCTTTCTTT
>many|TRBJ2-3|.|TRBV20-1
CSANGGLGADTQYF
TGCAGTGCTAACGGGGGGCTGGGGGCAGATACGCAGTATTTT
>.|TRBJ2-5|.|TRBV20-1
CSAAGPRGETQYF
TGCAGTGCTGCCGGGCCCCGAGGAGAGACCCAGTACTTC
>many|TRBJ2-3|.|TRBV2
CASSENGGSTDTQYF
TGTGCCAGCAGTGAAAACGGCGGAAGCACAGATACGCAGTATTTT
>many|TRBJ1-1|.|TRBV28
CASSSSGLGTEAFF
TGTGCCAGCAGTTCCTCAGGGTTGGGCACTGAAGCTTTCTTT
>many|TRBJ2-5|TRBD2|TRBV6-2/TRBV6-3
CASSYRTSVQETQYF
TGTGCCAGCAGTTACAGGACTAGCGTCCAAGAGACCCAGTACTTC
>many|TRBJ2-4|.|TRBV20-1
CSARNTQASNIQYF
TGCAGTGCTAGAAACACCCAGGCATCAAACATTCAGTACTTC
>.|TRBJ2-5|TRBD1|TRBV2
CASSNPGQETQYF
TGTGCCAGCAGTAATCCGGGACAGGAGACCCAGTACTTC
>many|TRBJ1-1|.|TRBV6-1
CASSVSQLNTEAFF
TGTGCCAGCAGTGTATCACAGCTGAACACTGAAGCTTTCTTT
>few|TRBJ1-1|.|TRBV6-1
CASTGRNTEAFF
TGTGCCAGCACCGGACGTAACACTGAAGCTTTCTTT
>few|TRBJ2-5|.|TRBV7-9
CASSSYTRGAGFQETQYF
TGTGCCAGCAGCTCCTACACACGGGGGGCCGGGTTCCAGGAGACCCAGTACTTC
>many|TRBJ2-7|.|TRBV20-1
CSAVQTSYEQYF
TGCAGTGCTGTCCAGACGTCCTACGAGCAGTACTTC
>many|TRBJ1-5|TRBD1|TRBV2
CASGTASYQPQHF
TGTGCCAGTGGGACAGCCTCGTATCAGCCCCAGCATTTT
>.|TRBJ1-1|TRBD1|TRBV6-5
CASSWDRANTEAFF
TGTGCCAGCAGTTGGGACAGGGCGAACACTGAAGCTTTCTTT
>once|TRBJ2-1|TRBD2|TRBV5-1
CASSPPSSGGSSYSEQFF
TGCGCCAGCAGCCCACCGTCTAGCGGGGGGAGCTCCTACAGTGAGCAGTTCTTC
>few|TRBJ1-2|TRBD1|TRBV9
CASSVTSHRGAGYTF
TGTGCCAGCAGCGTAACCTCCCACAGGGGTGCTGGCTACACCTTC